This T cell receptor (beta chain) was identified in a study of blood T cell repertoires in COVID-19. The overall study: Italy, Spain and the United States were the sources of the convalescent and acute COVID-19 samples.

The CDR3 spans 14 residues. Germline V CDR1 and CDR2: SNHLY, FYNNEI. With 5 bases removed from V and 2 bases from J, the gap between germline ends came to 10 bases. The protocol was immunoSEQ multiplex PCR, while the TCRdb copy is restricted to in-frame clones and leaves out a portion. The profile shows some 150,000 clones, 81% of them singletons. This receptor was obtained from a woman aged 60-75 years with active or convalescent COVID-19. This rearrangement joins TRBV2 to TRBJ1-5, with D tentatively TRBD1 (5 bases). The specimen sequenced was peripheral blood. The CDR3 DNA reads as TGTGCCAGCAGTACCTTAGGGGGCAATCAGCCCCAGCATTTT. This gives the protein CASSTLGGNQPQHF.